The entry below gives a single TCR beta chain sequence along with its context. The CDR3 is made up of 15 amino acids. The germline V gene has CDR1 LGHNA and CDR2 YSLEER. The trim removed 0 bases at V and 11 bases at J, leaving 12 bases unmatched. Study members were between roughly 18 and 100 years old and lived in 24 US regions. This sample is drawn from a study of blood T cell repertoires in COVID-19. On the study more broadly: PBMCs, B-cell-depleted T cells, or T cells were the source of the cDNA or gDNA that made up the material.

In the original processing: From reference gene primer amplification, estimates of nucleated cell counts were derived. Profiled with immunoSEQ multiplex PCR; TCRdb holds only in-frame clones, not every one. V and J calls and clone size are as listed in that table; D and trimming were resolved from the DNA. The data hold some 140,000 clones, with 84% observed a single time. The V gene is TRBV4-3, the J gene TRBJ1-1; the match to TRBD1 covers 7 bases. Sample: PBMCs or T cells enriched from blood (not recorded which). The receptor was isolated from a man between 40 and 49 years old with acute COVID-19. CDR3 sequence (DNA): TGCGCCAGCAGCCAAGATACAGGGGCATCCTCTGTGGCTTTCTTT. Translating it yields CASSQDTGASSVAFF.